This is a list of T cell receptor beta chains from one sample in a study of Ad26.COV2.S vaccination and SARS-CoV-2 variants. Method: immunoSEQ multiplex PCR; TCRdb's copy keeps in-frame clones and lacks some. The table lists about 680,000 clones, 70% to 90% of them singletons, with roughly 1.5% in the top ten. The specimen comprised peripheral blood, sampled in a trial of Ad26.COV2.S vaccine versus placebo. Receptors were obtained from a person aged 18-65 years who received the Ad26.COV2.S COVID-19 vaccine or a placebo. Each CDR3 is given with its conserved first and last residue. The D gene is left open where the match is weak. Size tells how often a clone was seen (once, few, many) or the class of an expanded clone, and some rows leave it out.

>NA|TRBD1|TRBJ2-1|TRBV5-1
CASSLAGTAHNEQFF
TGCGCCAGCAGCTTGGCCGGGACAGCCCACAATGAGCAGTTCTTC
>NA|NA|TRBJ1-5|TRBV3-1/TRBV3-2
CASSQDPAGLSSQHF
TGTGCCAGCAGCCAAGATCCCGCAGGCCTAAGCTCCCAGCATTTT
>NA|TRBD1|TRBJ1-1|TRBV6-2/TRBV6-3
CASSWDRGSTEAFF
TGTGCCAGCAGTTGGGACAGGGGGAGCACTGAAGCTTTCTTT
>NA|TRBD2|TRBJ2-2|TRBV4-2
CASSQLAGGLNTGELFF
TGTGCCAGCAGCCAACTAGCGGGGGGCTTAAACACCGGGGAGCTGTTTTTT
>NA|TRBD1|TRBJ1-4|TRBV7-9
CASSRPTGINEKLFF
TGTGCCAGCAGCCGACCGACAGGGATTAATGAAAAACTGTTTTTT
>NA|NA|TRBJ2-7|TRBV9
CASSVEAGSRYEQYF
TGTGCCAGCAGCGTAGAGGCAGGGTCTCGTTACGAGCAGTACTTC
>NA|NA|TRBJ2-7|TRBV30
CAWSYGGYEQYF
TGTGCCTGGAGTTACGGGGGCTACGAGCAGTACTTC
>NA|TRBD1|TRBJ1-5|TRBV30
CAWSLGTGGWSNQPQHF
TGTGCCTGGAGCCTCGGGACAGGGGGCTGGAGCAATCAGCCCCAGCATTTT
>NA|NA|TRBJ1-1|TRBV19
CASSPWRPTNTEAFF
TGTGCCAGTAGTCCGTGGAGACCGACCAACACTGAAGCTTTCTTT
>NA|TRBD1|TRBJ2-6|TRBV18
CASSRQGNSGANVLTF
TGTGCCAGCTCACGACAGGGAAACTCTGGGGCCAACGTCCTGACTTTC
>NA|TRBD2|TRBJ2-1|TRBV7-3
CASSLISGAINEQFF
TGTGCCAGCAGCTTAATTAGCGGGGCCATCAATGAGCAGTTCTTC
>NA|TRBD1|TRBJ2-7|TRBV7-2
CASSLQAGTGVSEQYF
TGTGCCAGCAGCTTACAAGCCGGGACAGGGGTCAGCGAGCAGTACTTC
>NA|TRBD1|TRBJ2-2|TRBV2
CASKGQPTGELFF
TGTGCCAGCAAGGGACAGCCCACCGGGGAGCTGTTTTTT
>NA|NA|TRBJ2-2|TRBV6-4
CASSAHPNTGELFF
TGTGCCAGCAGTGCTCACCCGAACACCGGGGAGCTGTTTTTT
>NA|NA|TRBJ1-1|TRBV5-1
CASSLGQVNTEAFF
TGCGCCAGCAGCTTGGGGCAGGTGAACACTGAAGCTTTCTTT
>NA|TRBD1|TRBJ1-1|TRBV6-5
CASSHRTGVNTEAFF
TGTGCCAGCAGTCACCGGACAGGGGTGAACACTGAAGCTTTCTTT
>NA|TRBD2|TRBJ2-7|TRBV6-5
CASGVLAGTYEQYF
TGTGCCAGCGGGGTACTAGCGGGAACCTACGAGCAGTACTTC
>NA|NA|TRBJ2-2|TRBV20-1
CSASVRTGELFF
TGCAGTGCTAGTGTTCGCACCGGGGAGCTGTTTTTT
>NA|NA|TRBJ2-7|TRBV11-2
CASSLAGYEQYF
TGTGCCAGCAGTTTAGCAGGCTACGAGCAGTACTTC
>NA|NA|TRBJ2-1|TRBV7-2
CASSLVGVGAGAYNEQFF
TGTGCCAGCAGCTTAGTCGGGGTCGGTGCAGGAGCCTACAATGAGCAGTTCTTC
>NA|TRBD1|TRBJ2-2|TRBV24-1
CATSDSGQGETGELFF
TGTGCCACCAGTGATTCGGGACAGGGTGAAACCGGGGAGCTGTTTTTT
>NA|NA|TRBJ1-5|TRBV3-1/TRBV3-2
CASSQGGQPQHF
TGTGCCAGCAGCCAAGGGGGTCAGCCCCAGCATTTT
>NA|TRBD1|TRBJ2-2|TRBV2
CASTGQAGTGELFF
TGTGCCAGCACGGGACAGGCAGGGACCGGGGAGCTGTTTTTT
>NA|NA|TRBJ2-7|TRBV5-1
CASGPGHAYEQYF
TGCGCCAGCGGTCCGGGACATGCGTACGAGCAGTACTTC
>once|NA|TRBJ1-4|TRBV25-1
CASGRKNEKLFF
TGTGCCAGCGGGCGGAAAAATGAAAAACTGTTTTTT
>NA|TRBD1|TRBJ1-2|TRBV19
CASSTSGDRVGYTF
TGTGCCAGTAGTACTTCAGGGGACAGGGTTGGCTACACCTTC
>NA|TRBD1|TRBJ1-2|TRBV6-5
CASNLRDRGQGYTF
TGTGCCAGCAACCTACGGGACAGGGGGCAGGGCTACACCTTC
>once|TRBD2|TRBJ2-1|TRBV5-6
CASSFWRGSSYNEQFF
TGTGCCAGCAGCTTTTGGCGGGGGAGCTCCTACAATGAGCAGTTCTTC
>NA|NA|TRBJ1-2|TRBV2
CASSGRQSDYGYTF
TGTGCCAGCAGTGGGCGGCAGTCCGACTATGGCTACACCTTC
>NA|NA|TRBJ2-5|TRBV4-1
CASSHSEAPGETQYF
TGCGCCAGCAGCCACTCCGAGGCCCCCGGGGAGACCCAGTACTTC
>NA|NA|TRBJ1-6|TRBV3-1/TRBV3-2
CASSQVTANSPLHF
TGTGCCAGCAGCCAAGTTACAGCCAATTCACCCCTCCACTTT
>NA|NA|TRBJ2-7|TRBV2
CASSDGTGTYEQYF
TGTGCCAGCAGTGATGGGACGGGGACCTACGAGCAGTACTTC
>NA|NA|TRBJ2-2|TRBV6-2/TRBV6-3
CASSWTGQNTGELFF
TGTGCCAGCAGTTGGACGGGACAAAACACCGGGGAGCTGTTTTTT
>NA|TRBD1|TRBJ1-1|TRBV2
CASSDLGQVSNTEAFF
TGTGCCAGCAGTGATCTAGGACAGGTGTCGAACACTGAAGCTTTCTTT
>NA|NA|TRBJ1-4|TRBV19
CASSDHVGAMEKLFF
TGTGCCAGTAGCGACCATGTGGGGGCAATGGAAAAACTGTTTTTT
>NA|NA|TRBJ1-5|TRBV15
CATSRPDRLNQPQHF
TGTGCCACCAGCAGACCTGACAGGCTAAATCAGCCCCAGCATTTT
>NA|NA|TRBJ2-2|TRBV7-2
CASSLRASVGRTGELFF
TGTGCCAGCAGCTTAAGGGCGTCCGTTGGGCGGACCGGGGAGCTGTTTTTT
>NA|TRBD1|TRBJ1-6|TRBV7-2
CASSLDIDRGVNSPLHF
TGTGCCAGCAGCTTAGACATCGACAGGGGGGTTAATTCACCCCTCCACTTT
>NA|TRBD2|TRBJ2-1|TRBV4-2
CASSPRTSGRSPNYNEQFF
TGTGCCAGCAGCCCTCGGACTAGCGGGAGGTCACCGAACTACAATGAGCAGTTCTTC
>once|NA|TRBJ1-6|TRBV6-5
CASSPPGTWDSPLHF
TGTGCCAGCAGTCCACCCGGGACTTGGGATTCACCCCTCCACTTT
>NA|NA|TRBJ2-7|TRBV19
CASSIKGLYEQYF
TGTGCCAGTAGTATAAAAGGATTGTACGAGCAGTACTTC
>NA|NA|TRBJ1-5|TRBV30
CAWSIGTTNQPQHF
TGTGCCTGGAGTATCGGGACGACCAATCAGCCCCAGCATTTT
>many|NA|TRBJ1-5|TRBV27
CASRPVSSNQPQHF
TGTGCCAGCAGGCCAGTAAGTAGCAATCAGCCCCAGCATTTT
>NA|TRBD1|TRBJ2-5|TRBV3-1/TRBV3-2
CASSRRGQEETQYF
TGTGCCAGCAGCCGCCGAGGACAGGAAGAGACCCAGTACTTC
>NA|NA|TRBJ1-5|TRBV4-3
CASSQDIEQPQHF
TGCGCCAGCAGCCAAGATATAGAACAGCCCCAGCATTTT
>NA|NA|TRBJ1-2|TRBV9
CASSGQNYGYTF
TGTGCCAGCAGTGGACAGAACTATGGCTACACCTTC
>NA|TRBD1|TRBJ2-2|TRBV6-4
CASRDRAYTGELFF
TGTGCCAGCAGAGACAGGGCGTACACCGGGGAGCTGTTTTTT
>NA|TRBD1|TRBJ1-1|TRBV30
CAWSPGGGPGTEAFF
TGTGCCTGGAGTCCAGGGGGTGGGCCGGGGACTGAAGCTTTCTTT
>NA|NA|TRBJ2-7|TRBV14
CASSQEVGSYEQYF
TGTGCCAGCAGCCAGGAAGTTGGCTCCTACGAGCAGTACTTC
>NA|NA|TRBJ1-3|TRBV7-8
CASSLRGPTGSGNTIYF
TGTGCCAGCAGCTTAAGGGGCCCTACAGGGTCCGGAAACACCATATATTTT
>NA|NA|TRBJ2-7|TRBV6-2/TRBV6-3
CASSYGGLVEQYF
TGTGCCAGCAGTTACGGGGGGCTCGTCGAGCAGTACTTC
>NA|NA|TRBJ2-1|TRBV3-1/TRBV3-2
CASSVRASSYNEQFF
TGTGCCAGCAGCGTCAGGGCGAGCTCCTACAATGAGCAGTTCTTC
>NA|TRBD1|TRBJ2-7|TRBV6-5
CASGDSKYEQYF
TGTGCCAGCGGGGACAGCAAGTACGAGCAGTACTTC
>NA|NA|TRBJ2-3|TRBV6-5
CASSYSGSEDTQYF
TGTGCCAGCAGTTATTCAGGGTCCGAAGATACGCAGTATTTT
>few|TRBD1|TRBJ2-3|TRBV7-9
CASSLGGQSFGTDTQYF
TGTGCCAGCAGCTTAGGGGGACAGTCCTTTGGCACAGATACGCAGTATTTT